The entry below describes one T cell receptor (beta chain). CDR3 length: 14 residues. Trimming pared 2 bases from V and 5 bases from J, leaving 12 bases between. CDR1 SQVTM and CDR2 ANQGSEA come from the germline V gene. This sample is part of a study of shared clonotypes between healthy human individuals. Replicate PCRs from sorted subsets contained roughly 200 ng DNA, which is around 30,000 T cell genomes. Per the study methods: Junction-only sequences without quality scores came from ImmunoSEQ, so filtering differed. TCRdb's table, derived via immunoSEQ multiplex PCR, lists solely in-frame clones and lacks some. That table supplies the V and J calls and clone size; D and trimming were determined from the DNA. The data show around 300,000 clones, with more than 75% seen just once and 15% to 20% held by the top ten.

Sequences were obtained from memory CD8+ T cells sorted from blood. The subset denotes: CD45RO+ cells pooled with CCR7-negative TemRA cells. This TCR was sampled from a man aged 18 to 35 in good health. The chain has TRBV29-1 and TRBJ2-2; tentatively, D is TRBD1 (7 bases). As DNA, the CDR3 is TGCAGCGTTGAACAGGAGGGGGCAACCGGGGAGCTGTTTTTT. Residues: CSVEQEGATGELFF.